The 25 T cell receptor beta chains below all came from one sample that was sequenced in a study of breast tumors, draining lymph nodes, adjacent tissues. Samples came from axillary lymph nodes draining the breast cancer. MiXCR was run by TCRdb on the multiplex PCR reads, yielding one entry per CDR3 protein. The sample has about 270,000 distinct CDR3 sequences; around 30% are singletons. Sequencing was done on a sample of axillary lymph node tissue. These receptor sequences come from a female donor with breast cancer. Some clones in this sample may be carry-over from other donors' samples.

This clonotype has a count of ten or more. CDR3: CASMNGGQGGYTF. The DNA for the CDR3 is TGTGCCAGCATGAATGGCGGACAGGGTGGCTACACCTTC. The rearrangement joins TRBV6-6 to TRBJ1-2; 8 nucleotides match TRBD1. This CDR3 region has 13 residues. CDR1 is MNHNY and CDR2 is SVGAGI in the germline V gene (reference sequence). V gave up 7 bases and J gave up 7 bases; unmatched junction bases: 8.

A word on this clonotype: The junction departs from germline at one end; a sequencing error may be responsible. CDR3 residues: CTSSNSPSSYNEQFF. DNA of the CDR3: TGTACCAGCAGTAATAGCCCCAGCTCCTACAATGAGCAGTTCTTC. The chain couples TRBV6-5 to TRBJ2-1; no reliable D call. CDR3 size: 15 residues. The V gene's germline CDR1 is MNHEY and CDR2 SVGAGI.

Turning to this clonotype: One base away lies a much larger clone, so this may be a sequencing read error. The conserved phenylalanine or tryptophan normally closing the CDR3 is absent here, so this likely arose from a read error. The chain couples TRBV7-6 to TRBJ2-1; 9 bases are a match to TRBD1. The CDR3 sequence is 14 residues long. In germline, CDR1 is SGHVS, CDR2 FNYEAQ. Unmatched junction bases numbered 9, after V lost 7 bases and J lost 8 bases. CDR3 amino acids: CASTIEQGAHEQFV. CDR3 DNA: TGTGCCAGCACTATCGAACAGGGGGCACATGAGCAGTTCGTC.

The chain is built from TRBV11-2 and TRBJ2-7; 9 bases map to TRBD2. Per germline, CDR1 SGHAT and CDR2 FQNNGV. The CDR3 runs 15 residues. V dropped 3 bases and J dropped 0; count of bases not matched to a gene: 3. The CDR3 sequence is CASSLRGGASYEQYF. CDR3 nucleotides: TGTGCCAGCAGCTTGCGGGGGGGCGCCTCCTACGAGCAGTACTTC.

This clonotype has a single count. Here the CDR3 omits its conserved ending phenylalanine or tryptophan, so a read error is the likely source. The gene calls are TRBV6-4 and TRBJ2-1, with D perhaps TRBD2 (5 bases). The CDR3 has 14 amino acids. V was pared by 5 bases and J by 7 bases, with 15 bases between. Germline lookup yields CDR1 MRHNA and CDR2 SNTAGT. CDR3 protein: CASSPPGMGNEQFS. The CDR3 nucleotides are TGTGCCAGCAGTCCGCCGGGAATGGGTAATGAGCAGTTCTCC.

This clonotype was recorded at least ten times. This chain joins TRBV12-3 or TRBV12-4 and TRBJ1-2; the match to TRBD1 covers 7 bases. V lost 9 bases and J lost 1; bases outside the gene matches: 8. CDR3 size: 14 residues. The CDR3 nucleotides read TGTGCCAGTGGGGGACAGATTAATAACTATGGCTACACCTTC. Protein: CASGGQINNYGYTF.

A word on this clonotype: A junction end diverges from the germline sequence, so it may reflect a read error. The gene calls are TRBV4-2 and TRBJ1-1, with D hard to call. The CDR3 is 14 residues long. The germline CDR1 and CDR2 sequences are LGHNA and YNFKEQ. CDR3 region: CASSLLGLNTGAFF. The CDR3 DNA reads TGTGCCAGCAGTTTATTAGGCTTAAACACTGGAGCTTTCTTT.

This clonotype was counted ten times or more. V is TRBV10-3 and J is TRBJ1-6; 7 bases agree with TRBD1. The germline gives CDR1 ENHRY, CDR2 SYGVKD. The CDR3 totals 14 residues. V dropped 3 bases and J dropped 11; count of bases not matched to a gene: 7. The CDR3 DNA is TGTGCCATCAGTGATCGGGACAGAAAAACACCCCTCCACTTT. This sequence encodes CAISDRDRKTPLHF.

This clonotype occurred a few times. A read error may explain this, as a much larger clone is one base away. The CDR3 does not close with the conserved phenylalanine or tryptophan, likely indicating a read error. The chain joins TRBV7-9 to TRBJ2-5; unclear D gene. Germline-derived CDR1 and CDR2 are SEHNR and FQNEAQ (reference sequence). The CDR3 covers 14 residues. Trimming removed 2 bases from V and 1 base from J, with 8 bases in between. The CDR3 DNA sequence: TGTGCCAGCAGCTTACGGCAGACCCAAGAGACCCAGTACCTC. Its translation is CASSLRQTQETQYL.

In this sample, this clonotype turned up many times. The rearrangement links TRBV29-1 to TRBJ2-1; TRBD2 matches 14 bases. J lost 4 bases, V lost 6 bases, and 8 bases had no gene match. CDR1 and CDR2 (germline): SQVTM, ANQGSEA. This CDR3 spans 16 amino acids. This CDR3 is CSVSGTSGSRYNEQFF. CDR3 DNA sequence: TGCAGCGTATCGGGGACTAGCGGGAGCCGGTACAATGAGCAGTTCTTC.

This clonotype was seen at least ten times. The V gene is TRBV9, the J gene TRBJ1-3; D is undetermined. Looked up from germline, CDR1 is SGDLS and CDR2 is YYNGEE. Trimming removed 3 bases from V and 0 bases from J, with 10 bases in between. This CDR3 is 15 amino acids long. CDR3 residues: CASSASYFSGNTIYF. In nucleotides, the CDR3 is TGTGCCAGCAGCGCCAGTTATTTCTCTGGAAACACCATATATTTT. The complete variable domain, with remaining parts taken from reference TRBV9 and TRBJ1-3, reads DSGVTQTPKHLITATGQRVTLRCSPRSGDLSVYWYQQSLDQGLQFLIQYYNGEERAKGNILERFSAQQFPDLHSELNLSSLELGDSALYFCASSASYFSGNTIYFGEGSWLTVV.

This clonotype was found many times. J is TRBJ2-5 and V is TRBV6-6; no definite D call. Germline V CDR1 and CDR2: MNHNY, SVGAGI (reference sequence). The V end was cut by 2 bases, the J end by 2 bases, with 6 bases between. The CDR3 is 13 amino acids. The CDR3 nucleotides read TGTGCCAGCAGTTACAGGCTGCAAGAGACCCAGTACTTC. As protein: CASSYRLQETQYF.

The rearrangement joins TRBV5-1 to TRBJ2-3; TRBD1 matches 7 bases. Germline-derived CDR1 and CDR2 are SGHRS and YFSETQ. The V gene end was trimmed by 2 bases and the J gene end by 5 bases; junction bases not matched to a gene: 5. The CDR3 consists of 14 residues. The CDR3 DNA reads TGCGCCAGCAGCTTCAGGACAGGAGGAGATACGCAGTATTTT. Protein: CASSFRTGGDTQYF.

Of note for this clonotype: The junction departs from germline at one end; a sequencing error may be responsible. The genes are TRBV6-6 and TRBJ1-3; D is undetermined. CDR1 MNHNY and CDR2 SVGAGI come from the germline V gene (reference sequence). The CDR3 has 17 amino acids. This CDR3 is CASSHSQGYHSGNTIYF. Written as DNA, the CDR3 is TGTGCCAGCAGTCACTCCCAAGGCTACCATTCTGGAAACACCATATATTTT.

As regards this clonotype: One base away lies a much larger clone, so this may be a sequencing read error. The chain recombines TRBV30 with TRBJ1-2, with D possibly matching TRBD1 (5 bases). This CDR3 has 15 residues. V was cut by 1 base and J by 5 bases, with 17 bases left in between. Germline V CDR1 and CDR2: GTSNPN, SVGIG (reference sequence). CDR3 sequence (DNA): TGTGCCTGGAGTGGGGGGAACGGGATACGGTATGGCTACACCTTC. Its translation is CAWSGGNGIRYGYTF. Complete variable domain (other parts from reference TRBV30 and TRBJ1-2): SQTIHQWPATLVQPVGSPLSLECTVEGTSNPNLYWYRQAAGRGLQLLFYSVGIGQISSEVPQNLSASRPQDRQFILSSKKLLLSDSGFYLCAWSGGNGIRYGYTFGSGTRLTVV.

This clonotype appeared many times. Sequence at one end of the junction differs from germline and may be a read error. V is TRBV7-7 and J is TRBJ2-1; 10 bases fit TRBD2. The CDR3 sequence is 13 residues long. The germline V gene has CDR1 SSHAT and CDR2 FNYEAQ (reference sequence). This CDR3 reads CASSLGLAEEQFF. CDR3 nucleotide sequence: TGTGCTAGCAGCTTAGGACTAGCGGAGGAGCAGTTCTTC.

For this clonotype: One end of the junction varies from germline; a read error may be responsible. V is TRBV20-1 and J is TRBJ2-1; D call uncertain. Germline V gene lookup returns CDR1 DFQATT and CDR2 SNEGSKA (reference sequence). The CDR3 loop spans 11 amino acids. The CDR3 here is CSASPYNAQSF. The CDR3 coding sequence is TGCAGTGCTAGTCCCTACAATGCGCAGTCCTTC.

The table lists this clonotype with many counts. The V gene is TRBV6-6, the J gene TRBJ2-5; TRBD1 or TRBD2 may be the D gene (5 bases each). This CDR3 is built from 14 residues. V was cut by 8 bases and J by 5 bases, with 18 bases left in between. The germline V gene encodes CDR1 MNHNY and CDR2 SVGAGI (reference sequence). The CDR3 DNA follows: TGTGCCAGCTCAAACCGGGGCCAAAGGGAGACCCAGTACTTC. Translation: CASSNRGQRETQYF.

As regards this clonotype: Here the CDR3 omits its conserved ending phenylalanine or tryptophan, so a read error is the likely source. The rearrangement joins TRBV6-2 or TRBV6-3 to TRBJ1-5; D is unresolved. Per germline, CDR1 MNHEY and CDR2 SVGEGT. CDR3 size: 14 residues. The V gene lost 8 bases and the J gene lost 0 bases, with 11 bases spanning the gap. The CDR3, as DNA: TGTGCCAGCTCGGGCCACTATAGCAATCAGCCCCAGCATCTT. This encodes CASSGHYSNQPQHL.

This clonotype appeared many times. The chain recombines TRBV7-9 with TRBJ1-2, with D possibly being TRBD1 (5 bases). Germline loops: CDR1 SEHNR, CDR2 FQNEAQ (reference sequence). This CDR3 is built from 14 residues. The V gene lost 6 bases and the J gene lost 0 bases, with 11 bases spanning the gap. The CDR3 loop reads CASSFGAANYGYTF. CDR3 nucleotide sequence: TGTGCCAGCAGTTTCGGGGCAGCTAACTATGGCTACACCTTC.

As regards this clonotype: This may come from a read error, since a much larger clone is one base off. The V gene is TRBV20-1, the J gene TRBJ2-7; unclear D gene. Trimming shortened V by 6 bases and J by 1 base, and 13 bases separated the two germline ends. The CDR3 runs to 13 residues. The germline CDR1 and CDR2 sequences are DFQATT and SNEGSKA (reference sequence). The CDR3 region is CSALPGASYEQYF. Written as DNA, the CDR3 is TGCAGTGCCCTCCCTGGCGCGTCCTACGAGCAGTACTTC.

With regard to this clonotype: The junction differs from germline at one of its ends, possibly a read error. The CDR3 region is CASSLEDRRALF. The CDR3 DNA sequence: TGTGCCAGCAGCTTGGAGGACAGGCGTGCTCTCTTT. The rearrangement links TRBV5-6 to TRBJ1-1, with 7 nucleotides matching TRBD1. The CDR3 totals 12 residues. Germline V CDR1 and CDR2: SGHDT, YYEEEE.

This clonotype was seen ten or more times. V is TRBV5-6 and J is TRBJ1-2; 7 bases match TRBD1. The CDR3 has 13 amino acids. J lost 6 bases, V lost 3 bases, and 5 bases had no gene match. Germline-derived CDR1 and CDR2 are SGHDT and YYEEEE. DNA for the CDR3: TGTGCCAGCAGCTGGGGACAGAGACATGGCTACACCTTC. This translates into CASSWGQRHGYTF.

This clonotype was detected many times. The CDR3 is CSARDPAAAAKNIQYF. The CDR3 DNA is TGCAGTGCTAGAGATCCCGCAGCGGCAGCCAAAAACATTCAGTACTTC. V usage is TRBV20-1 and J usage is TRBJ2-4, with a weak D call TRBD2 (5 bases). The CDR3 consists of 16 residues. V shed 0 bases and J shed 0 bases, with 12 bases lying between them. Germline CDR1 DFQATT, CDR2 SNEGSKA (reference sequence).

This clonotype was recorded at least ten times. The DNA for the CDR3 is TGTGCTAGTGGTCCGAATCTGAATCCCCTGGGCGAGCAGTACTTC. Amino acids: CASGPNLNPLGEQYF. This chain uses TRBV12-5 with TRBJ2-7; D gene ambiguous. Per the germline V gene, CDR1 is LGHNT and CDR2 is FRNRAP. Between the trimmed V and J ends, which lost 5 bases and 6 bases, there was a span of 20 bases. CDR3 length: 15 amino acids.